The sequence of this T cell receptor (beta chain) was determined in a study of T cell responses to AZD1222 COVID-19 vaccine. The table came from immunoSEQ multiplex PCR; TCRdb's copy has only in-frame clones and leaves some out. The table has more than 150,000 clones, 94% seen once. From germline, CDR1 is LNHDA and CDR2 SQIVND (reference sequence). Trimming pared 4 bases from V and 10 bases from J, leaving 26 bases between. This CDR3 is built from 18 residues. This sample comprised peripheral blood, obtained on day 0 of AZD1222 vaccination. This receptor was identified in an adult in good health. V usage is TRBV19 and J usage is TRBJ1-6; no definite D call. The CDR3 is CASSTILITLDAGSPLHF. DNA of the CDR3: TGTGCCAGTAGTACCATACTAATTACCTTGGACGCCGGATCACCCCTCCACTTT.